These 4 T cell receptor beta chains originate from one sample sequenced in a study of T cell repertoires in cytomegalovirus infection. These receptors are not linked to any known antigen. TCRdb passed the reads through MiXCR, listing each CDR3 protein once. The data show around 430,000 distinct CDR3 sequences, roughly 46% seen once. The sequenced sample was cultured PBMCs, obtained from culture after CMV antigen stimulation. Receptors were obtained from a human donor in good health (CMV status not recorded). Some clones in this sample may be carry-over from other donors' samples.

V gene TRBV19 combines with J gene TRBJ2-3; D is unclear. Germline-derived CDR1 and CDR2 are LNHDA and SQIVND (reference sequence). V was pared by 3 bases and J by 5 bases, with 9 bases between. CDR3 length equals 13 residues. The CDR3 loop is CASSILVGDTQYF. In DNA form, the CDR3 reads TGTGCCAGTAGTATTCTTGTCGGAGATACGCAGTATTTT.

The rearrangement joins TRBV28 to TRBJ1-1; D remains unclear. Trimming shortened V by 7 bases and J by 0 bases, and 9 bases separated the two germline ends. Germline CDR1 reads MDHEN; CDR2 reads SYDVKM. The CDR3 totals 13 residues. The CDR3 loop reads CASIRDLNTEAFF. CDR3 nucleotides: TGTGCCAGCATCCGGGATTTGAACACTGAAGCTTTCTTT.

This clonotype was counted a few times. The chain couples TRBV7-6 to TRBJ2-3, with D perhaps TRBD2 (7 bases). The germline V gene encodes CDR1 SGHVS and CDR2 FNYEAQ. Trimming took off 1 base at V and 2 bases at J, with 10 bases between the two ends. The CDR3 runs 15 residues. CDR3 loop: CASSLVRGPTDTQYF. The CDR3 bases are TGTGCCAGCAGCTTAGTGCGGGGGCCCACAGATACGCAGTATTTT.

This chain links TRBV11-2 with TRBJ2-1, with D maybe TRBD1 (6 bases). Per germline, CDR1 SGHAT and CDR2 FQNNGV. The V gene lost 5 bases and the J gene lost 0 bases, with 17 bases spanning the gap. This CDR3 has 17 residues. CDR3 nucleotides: TGTGCCAGCAGCCCTTCCGACAGGACGATCTCCTACAATGAGCAGTTCTTC. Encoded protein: CASSPSDRTISYNEQFF. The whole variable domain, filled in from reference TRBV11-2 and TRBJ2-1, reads EAGVAQSPRYKIIEKRQSVAFWCNPISGHATLYWYQQILGQGPKLLIQFQNNGVVDDSQLPKDRFSAERLKGVDSTLKIQPAKLEDSAVYLCASSPSDRTISYNEQFFGPGTRLTVL.